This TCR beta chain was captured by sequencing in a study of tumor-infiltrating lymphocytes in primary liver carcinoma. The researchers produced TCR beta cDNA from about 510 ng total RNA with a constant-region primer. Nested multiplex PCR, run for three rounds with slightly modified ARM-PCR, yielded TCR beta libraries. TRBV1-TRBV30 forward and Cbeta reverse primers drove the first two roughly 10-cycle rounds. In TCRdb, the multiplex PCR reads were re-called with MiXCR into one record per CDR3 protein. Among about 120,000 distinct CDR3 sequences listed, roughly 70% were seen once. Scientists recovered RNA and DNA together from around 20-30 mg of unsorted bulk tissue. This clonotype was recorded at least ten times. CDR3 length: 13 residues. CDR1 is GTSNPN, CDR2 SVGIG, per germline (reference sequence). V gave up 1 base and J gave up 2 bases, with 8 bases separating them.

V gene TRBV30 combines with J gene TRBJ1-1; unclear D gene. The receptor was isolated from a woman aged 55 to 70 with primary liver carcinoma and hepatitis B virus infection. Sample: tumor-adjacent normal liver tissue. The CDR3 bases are TGTGCCTGGAGTGAACACTTCAACACTGAAGCTTTCTTT. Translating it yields CAWSEHFNTEAFF.